Shown below are 30 T cell receptor beta chains from a single sample sequenced in a study of blood T cell repertoires in COVID-19. TCRdb's copy holds only in-frame clones and misses some; the assay was immunoSEQ multiplex PCR. Altogether roughly 150,000 clones are present, 81% being singletons, with the ten largest covering more than 9.5%. The specimen was peripheral blood. Receptors originate from a man between 60 and 75 years old with active or convalescent COVID-19.

The CDR3, as DNA: TGTGCTCGGCCACAGGGTGGCTACACCTTC. Translation gives CARPQGGYTF. The chain joins TRBV18 to TRBJ1-2, with D maybe TRBD1 (6 bases). Germline values: CDR1 KGHSH, CDR2 LQKENI. CDR3 length: 10 residues.

This sequence joins TRBV5-5 and TRBJ2-2; D remains unclear. Between the trimmed V and J ends, which lost 4 bases and 1 base, there was a span of 11 bases. The CDR3 totals 15 residues. CDR1 and CDR2 (germline): SGHKS, YYEKEE (reference sequence). The CDR3 DNA sequence: TGTGCCAGCAGCCTTCCCTTCCTGAACACCGGGGAGCTGTTTTTT. Protein sequence: CASSLPFLNTGELFF.

The chain links TRBV6-5 to TRBJ1-6; 7 positions agree with TRBD1. CDR1 is MNHEY, CDR2 SVGAGI, per germline. The CDR3 length is 14 residues. J gave up 10 bases and V 0 bases, and 3 bases lay outside the gene matches. The chain's CDR3 is CASSYSTGSSPLHF. CDR3 DNA sequence: TGTGCCAGCAGTTACTCGACAGGGTCCTCACCCCTCCACTTT.

The chain employs TRBV28 and TRBJ2-5, with 7 nucleotides matching TRBD2. The CDR3 loop spans 15 amino acids. Germline V gene lookup returns CDR1 MDHEN and CDR2 SYDVKM. V lost 6 bases to trimming and J lost 3 bases; unmatched junction nucleotides: 10. CDR3 nucleotides: TGTGCCAGCAGCCACCGTTCTAGCGGAAAAGAGACCCAGTACTTC. Its protein product is CASSHRSSGKETQYF.

The chain links TRBV18 to TRBJ2-7; 8 nucleotides agree with TRBD1. The CDR3 extends over 15 amino acids. With V trimmed by 4 bases and J by 5 bases, 10 bases remained unmatched. In germline, CDR1 is KGHSH, CDR2 LQKENI. This chain's CDR3 is CASSRSRDRGDEQYF. CDR3 bases: TGTGCCAGCTCACGCTCCCGTGACAGGGGAGACGAGCAGTACTTC.

The chain joins TRBV28 to TRBJ1-2; 7 bases fit TRBD1. With 3 bases clipped from V and 8 bases from J, the junction kept 9 bases outside the gene matches. Germline CDR1 reads MDHEN; CDR2 reads SYDVKM. The length of the CDR3 is 14 residues. CDR3 DNA sequence: TGTGCCAGCAGTTTGCCCGACAGGGTCGGCGGCTACACCTTC. This translates into CASSLPDRVGGYTF.

The chain is built from TRBV6-5 and TRBJ1-6; TRBD1 might be the D (5 bases). The V end was cut by 4 bases, the J end by 9 bases, with 10 bases between. The CDR3 totals 13 residues. Germline lookup yields CDR1 MNHEY and CDR2 SVGAGI. In DNA, the CDR3 is TGTGCCAGCAGTTCAACAGGAGTTTCACCCCTCCACTTT. This encodes CASSSTGVSPLHF.

The chain has TRBV28 and TRBJ1-1; a possible D gene is TRBD1 (6 bases). The CDR3 runs to 17 residues. V was cut by 4 bases and J by 0 bases, with 18 bases left in between. Germline V CDR1 and CDR2: MDHEN, SYDVKM. The CDR3 is CASSSRGGRRMNTEAFF. For the CDR3, the DNA is TGTGCCAGCAGTTCCCGCGGGGGCCGAAGAATGAACACTGAAGCTTTCTTT. Full variable domain (rest looked up from reference TRBV28 and TRBJ1-1): DVKVTQSSRYLVKRTGEKVFLECVQDMDHENMFWYRQDPGLGLRLIYFSYDVKMKEKGDIPEGYSVSREKKERFSLILESASTNQTSMYLCASSSRGGRRMNTEAFFGQGTRLTVV.

This clone was counted a single time. The V call is TRBV18, the J call TRBJ1-2; 10 positions match TRBD1. Germline V gives CDR1 KGHSH, CDR2 LQKENI. Unmatched junction bases numbered 11, after V lost 2 bases and J lost 2 bases. This CDR3 is 18 amino acids long. CDR3 loop: CASSPFDPGQGFNYGYTF. CDR3 coding DNA: TGTGCCAGCTCACCATTTGATCCGGGACAGGGGTTCAACTATGGCTACACCTTC.

This clone was counted only a few times. This chain joins TRBV19 and TRBJ1-1, with a possible D match to TRBD1 (5 bases). The CDR3 covers 16 residues. Trimming stripped 1 base from V and 4 bases from J, with 16 bases between. Germline CDR1 LNHDA, CDR2 SQIVND (reference sequence). The CDR3 reads CASSIAGPGVSTEAFF. In DNA form, the CDR3 reads TGTGCCAGTAGTATAGCAGGACCGGGGGTCTCCACTGAAGCTTTCTTT.

The chain combines TRBV5-1 with TRBJ1-1; TRBD1 aligns across 7 bases. Germline V lookup: CDR1 SGHRS, CDR2 YFSETQ. This CDR3 has 15 residues. V lost 0 bases to trimming and J lost 1 base; unmatched junction nucleotides: 3. The chain's CDR3 is CASSLGDRKNTEAFF. DNA for the CDR3: TGCGCCAGCAGCTTGGGGGACAGAAAGAACACTGAAGCTTTCTTT.

This chain joins TRBV5-1 and TRBJ2-7; 11 bases line up with TRBD1. The CDR3 extends over 14 amino acids. From germline, CDR1 is SGHRS and CDR2 YFSETQ. Trimming removed 6 bases from V and 4 bases from J; junction bases left unmatched: 6. CDR3 region: CASTLGTGGYEQYF. The CDR3 region has the DNA TGCGCCAGCACCTTAGGGACAGGGGGTTACGAGCAGTACTTC.

This clone was found a few times. This chain uses TRBV28 with TRBJ2-7; maybe TRBD1 (5 bases). CDR3 length: 11 residues. Trimming left V 8 bases short and J 3 bases short, with 8 bases between. Germline V gene data show CDR1 as MDHEN and CDR2 as SYDVKM. The CDR3 here is CASGDSYEQYF. CDR3 nucleotide sequence: TGTGCCAGCGGTGACAGCTACGAGCAGTACTTC.

The chain employs TRBV11-2 and TRBJ1-6, with D unresolved. V shed 3 bases and J shed 9 bases, with 15 bases lying between them. Germline V gene sequence: CDR1 SGHAT, CDR2 FQNNGV. This CDR3 contains 15 residues. The CDR3: CASSFRTRAPSPLHF. The CDR3 coding sequence is TGTGCCAGCAGCTTCCGGACGAGGGCCCCTTCACCCCTCCACTTT.

As concerns this clone: Other DNA sequences in this specimen translate into the identical CDR3. The gene calls are TRBV3-1 (or the pseudogene TRBV3-2) and TRBJ2-7; the D gene is possibly TRBD2 (7 bases). This CDR3 is built from 13 residues. V shed 3 bases and J shed 7 bases, with 13 bases lying between them. Germline lookup yields CDR1 LGHDT and CDR2 YNNKEL (reference sequence). The CDR3 sequence is CASSQGGPGEQYF. The CDR3 region has the DNA TGTGCCAGCAGCCAGGGGGGGCCGGGGGAGCAGTACTTC.

This clone was detected only a few times. The chain links TRBV5-4 to TRBJ2-2; 10 positions match TRBD1. V dropped 3 bases and J dropped 8; count of bases not matched to a gene: 4. This CDR3 region has 14 residues. Germline loops: CDR1 SGHNT, CDR2 YYREEE (reference sequence). The CDR3 here is CASSWDRGYGELFF. The DNA of the CDR3 is TGTGCCAGCAGCTGGGACAGGGGTTATGGGGAGCTGTTTTTT.

The chain employs TRBV28 and TRBJ1-5; D call uncertain. The germline CDR1 and CDR2 sequences are MDHEN and SYDVKM. The ends were cut back, 0 bases at V and 8 bases at J, with 8 bases in the middle. The CDR3 consists of 13 residues. Here the CDR3 reads CASSLWPSEPQHF. The CDR3, as DNA: TGTGCCAGCAGTTTATGGCCCAGCGAGCCCCAGCATTTT.

The J gene is TRBJ1-3, the V gene TRBV9, with a weak D call TRBD1 (6 bases). CDR3 size: 14 residues. The V end was cut by 3 bases, the J end by 4 bases, with 11 bases between. The germline CDR1 and CDR2 sequences are SGDLS and YYNGEE. CDR3 nucleotides: TGTGCCAGCAGCGCCAGGACAGTCGGAAACACCATATATTTT. Translation gives CASSARTVGNTIYF.

The CDR3 region is CASRSWAQETQYF. CDR3 DNA sequence: TGTGCCAGCAGGTCTTGGGCCCAAGAGACCCAGTACTTC. The chain joins TRBV12-3 or TRBV12-4 to TRBJ2-5; D ambiguous. V was clipped by 6 bases and J by 1 base, with 9 bases between them. The CDR3 is 13 residues long.

The gene calls are TRBV9 and TRBJ2-3, with 12 bases that match TRBD2. V gave up 3 bases and J gave up 7 bases; unmatched junction bases: 6. The CDR3 totals 15 residues. The germline V gene has CDR1 SGDLS and CDR2 YYNGEE. In DNA, the CDR3 is TGTGCCAGCAGCGGCCCTAGCGGGGGGGCTAATACGCAGTATTTT. Amino acids: CASSGPSGGANTQYF.

This chain uses TRBV6-5 with TRBJ2-7, with 7 bases fitting TRBD1. CDR1 is MNHEY and CDR2 is SVGAGI in the germline V gene. V lost 5 bases, J lost 5 bases, and 6 bases stayed unmatched. The CDR3 loop spans 13 amino acids. CDR3 bases: TGTGCCAGCAGTCACAGGGGCTACCACGAGCAGTACTTC. As protein: CASSHRGYHEQYF.

The table lists this clone with a count of one. The chain links TRBV3-1 (or the pseudogene TRBV3-2) to TRBJ2-2, with TRBD2 as a possible D gene (6 bases). This CDR3 comprises 17 residues. From germline, CDR1 is LGHDT and CDR2 YNNKEL (reference sequence). Trimming stripped 7 bases from V and 4 bases from J, with 22 bases between. The CDR3 protein is CASTPSPRPGGTGELFF. The CDR3 bases are TGTGCCAGCACGCCCTCACCACGGCCCGGGGGCACCGGGGAGCTGTTTTTT.

The chain couples TRBV15 to TRBJ1-2; TRBD1 agrees at 7 bases. CDR3 length: 15 amino acids. Per germline, CDR1 LNHNV and CDR2 YYDKDF (reference sequence). V shed 2 bases, J shed 0 bases, and the junction held 3 bases outside the gene matches. The DNA of the CDR3 is TGTGCCACCAGCAGACCGACAGGGACTAACTATGGCTACACCTTC. Protein: CATSRPTGTNYGYTF.

This clone was seen only a few times. This chain's CDR3 is CASIQDSSYQPQHF. CDR3 in DNA: TGTGCCAGTATCCAGGACAGCTCATATCAGCCCCAGCATTTT. V and J are TRBV19 and TRBJ1-5; tentatively, D is TRBD1 (6 bases). V was cut by 7 bases and J by 5 bases, with 15 bases left in between. From germline, CDR1 is LNHDA and CDR2 SQIVND (reference sequence). The CDR3 loop spans 14 amino acids.

About this clone itself: Other DNA sequences in this sample translate to the same CDR3. V and J are TRBV19 and TRBJ2-5; no reliable D call. CDR3 length equals 13 residues. In germline, CDR1 is LNHDA, CDR2 SQIVND (reference sequence). V lost 8 bases to trimming and J lost 4 bases, with 14 bases between them. The CDR3 coding sequence is TGTGCCAGTCAGACTGGATTAGGAGAGACCCAGTACTTC. Translation gives CASQTGLGETQYF.

V is TRBV2 and J is TRBJ1-1; D unresolved. Per the germline V gene, CDR1 is SNHLY and CDR2 is FYNNEI. V lost 2 bases, J lost 10 bases, and 14 bases lay in between. The CDR3 length is 13 residues. The CDR3 region is CASSELGGERAFF. The DNA of the CDR3 is TGTGCCAGCAGTGAATTGGGTGGAGAGCGAGCTTTCTTT.

The chain couples TRBV10-3 to TRBJ2-2; 7 bases are a match to TRBD1. The V and J ends lost 0 bases and 2 bases, in that order; junction bases with no gene match: 3. The V gene's germline CDR1 is ENHRY and CDR2 SYGVKD. This CDR3 contains 16 residues. CDR3: CAISESRQGNTGELFF. Written as DNA, the CDR3 is TGTGCCATCAGTGAGTCGCGACAGGGAAACACCGGGGAGCTGTTTTTT.

The J gene is TRBJ2-2, the V gene TRBV2, with 9 bases that match TRBD1. The CDR3 sequence is 15 residues long. J was trimmed by 3 bases and V by 6 bases; bases with no gene match: 5. The germline CDR1 and CDR2 sequences are SNHLY and FYNNEI. Here the CDR3 reads CASRVTGGDTGELFF. In DNA, the CDR3 is TGTGCCAGCAGAGTTACAGGGGGCGACACCGGGGAGCTGTTTTTT.

The CDR3 DNA reads as TGTGCCAGCCGACAGCCGGTGAACACTGAAGCTTTCTTT. It translates to CASRQPVNTEAFF. V and J are TRBV28 and TRBJ1-1, with a tentative D call TRBD1 (5 bases). V shed 8 bases and J shed 0 bases, with 10 bases lying between them. This CDR3 is 13 amino acids long. Germline values: CDR1 MDHEN, CDR2 SYDVKM.

The rearrangement joins TRBV2 to TRBJ1-5, with D perhaps matching TRBD1 (6 bases). Per the germline V gene, CDR1 is SNHLY and CDR2 is FYNNEI. The CDR3 is 14 residues long. V dropped 4 bases and J dropped 1 base, with 8 bases sitting between them. Written as DNA, the CDR3 is TGTGCCAGCAGTGTCGGACAGAGCAATCAGCCCCAGCATTTT. This encodes CASSVGQSNQPQHF.